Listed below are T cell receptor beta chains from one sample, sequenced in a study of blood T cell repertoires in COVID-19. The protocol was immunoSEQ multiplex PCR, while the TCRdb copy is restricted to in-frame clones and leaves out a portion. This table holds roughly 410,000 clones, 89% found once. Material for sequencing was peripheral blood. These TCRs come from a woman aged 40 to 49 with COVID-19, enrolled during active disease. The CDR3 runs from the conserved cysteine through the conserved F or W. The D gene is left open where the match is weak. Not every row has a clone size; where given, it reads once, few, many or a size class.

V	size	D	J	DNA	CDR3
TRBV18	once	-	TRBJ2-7	TGTGCCAGCTCACCAGGAGGCTACCCCTACGAGCAGTACTTC	CASSPGGYPYEQYF
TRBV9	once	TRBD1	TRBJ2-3	TGTGCCAGCAGCGTAGGACAGGGAAGAAGCGCAGATACGCAGTATTTT	CASSVGQGRSADTQYF
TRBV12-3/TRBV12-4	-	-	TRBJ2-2	TGTGTTGTAGGACTATGGAACACCGGGGAGCTGTTTTTT	CVVGLWNTGELFF
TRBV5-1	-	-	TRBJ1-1	TGCGCCAGCAGCTTACAGGGTGTACGGGTGAACACTGAAGCTTTCTTT	CASSLQGVRVNTEAFF
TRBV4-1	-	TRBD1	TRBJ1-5	TGCGCCAGCAGCCCAGAAGGGACAGGGCAAAATCAGCCCCAGCATTTT	CASSPEGTGQNQPQHF
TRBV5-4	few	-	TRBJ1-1	TGTGCCAGTCAACGACGGGGAGGAAGCGGCACTGAAGCTTTCTTT	CASQRRGGSGTEAFF
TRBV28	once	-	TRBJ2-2	TGTGCCAGCAGTTTGTATACCGGGGAGCTGTTTTTT	CASSLYTGELFF
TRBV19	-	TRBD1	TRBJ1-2	TGTGCCAGCTTAACTTCAGGGGGAGGCTCACCTGGCTACACCTTC	CASLTSGGGSPGYTF
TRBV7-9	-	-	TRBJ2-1	TGTGCCAGCAGCTTCACAGGGCAGAGCTCCTACAATGAGCAGTTCTTC	CASSFTGQSSYNEQFF
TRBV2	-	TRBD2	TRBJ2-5	TGTGCCAGCAGTGAAGCGCTTCTAGCGGGAGTTCAGGAGACCCAGTACTTC	CASSEALLAGVQETQYF
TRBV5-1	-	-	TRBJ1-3	TGCGCCAGCAGCCCCCGGGACACCTCTGGAAACACCATATATTTT	CASSPRDTSGNTIYF
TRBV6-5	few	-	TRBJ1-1	TGTGCCAGCTCTAGCGGGCCCGGGGCAGCTTTCTTT	CASSSGPGAAFF
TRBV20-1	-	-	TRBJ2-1	TGCAGTGCTAGTATCGGGGAACTAGGTAGATCCTACAATGAGCAGTTCTTC	CSASIGELGRSYNEQFF
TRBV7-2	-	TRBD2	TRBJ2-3	TGTGCCAGCAGCTTAGCTGGACTAGCGGGAGGGCAGGGTACAGATACGCAGTATTTT	CASSLAGLAGGQGTDTQYF
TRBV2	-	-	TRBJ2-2	TGTGCCAGCAGTGGAGACCCAGGGACCGGGGAGCTGTTTTTT	CASSGDPGTGELFF
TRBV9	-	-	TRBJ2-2	TGTGCCAGCAGCCGGGGGCCCGGGGGGAAGAGTTACACCGGGGAGCTGTTTTTT	CASSRGPGGKSYTGELFF
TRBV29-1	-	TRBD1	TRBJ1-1	TGCAGCGTTGCCAGGGGGAGTAACACTGAAGCTTTCTTT	CSVARGSNTEAFF
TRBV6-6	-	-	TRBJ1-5	TGTGCCAGCAGTTACTCAGACAAAAGCCGCAATCAGCCCCAGCATTTT	CASSYSDKSRNQPQHF
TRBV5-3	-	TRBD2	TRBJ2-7	TGTGCCAGAAGCCTGGGCCTAGCGGAACCTGGGTCCTACGAGCAGTACTTC	CARSLGLAEPGSYEQYF
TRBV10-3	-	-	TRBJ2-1	TGTGCCATCAGTGAGTCTTTAGGGGGAGTCTGGAATGAGCAGTTCTTC	CAISESLGGVWNEQFF
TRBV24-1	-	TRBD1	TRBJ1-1	TGTGCCACCAGGGCCGGGACAGGGGCGCCCGGCTCCGACACTGAAGCTTTCTTT	CATRAGTGAPGSDTEAFF
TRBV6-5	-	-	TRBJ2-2	TGTGCCACCGCCTTACAGATTAAGGTTGCCGGGGAGCTGTTTTTT	CATALQIKVAGELFF
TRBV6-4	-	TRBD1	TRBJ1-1	TGTGCCAGCAGCAAAGAAGGGGGCCGAGGTACTGAAGCTTTCTTT	CASSKEGGRGTEAFF
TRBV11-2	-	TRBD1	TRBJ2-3	TGTGCCAGCAGCCAGGACAGGGGGCAAGCAGATACGCAGTATTTT	CASSQDRGQADTQYF
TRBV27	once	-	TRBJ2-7	TGTGCCAGCAGTTTAGTTCCAGCGGGCGTCTACGAGCAGTACTTC	CASSLVPAGVYEQYF
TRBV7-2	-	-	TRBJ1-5	TGTGCCAGCAGCTTAGGAGACAGGCACAATCAGCCCCAGCATTTT	CASSLGDRHNQPQHF
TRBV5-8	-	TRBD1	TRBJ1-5	TGTGCCAGCAGCAGGGCCGGGACAGGGGGTGGGGGGAATCAGCCCCAGCATTTT	CASSRAGTGGGGNQPQHF
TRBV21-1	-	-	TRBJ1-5	TGTGCCAGCACCCCGGGACAGCAATATAGCAATCAGCCCCAGCATTTT	CASTPGQQYSNQPQHF